This T cell receptor (beta chain) is from a study of T cells in Graves' hyperthyroidism and ophthalmopathy. Whole-study context: Peripheral blood samples were taken at initial diagnosis, prior to any treatment.

This CDR3 contains 13 residues. V trimming: 10 bases; J trimming: 4 bases; junction bases outside the gene matches: 8. Germline-derived CDR1 and CDR2 are LNHDA and SQIVND (reference sequence). The source material, RNA transcripts, was used to amplify TCR beta CDR3 regions. During a first-round RT-PCR of the TCR CDR3, the HTBI primer set was used. TCRdb redid the calling of the multiplex PCR reads with MiXCR, one entry per CDR3 protein. The table records over 700,000 distinct CDR3 sequences, roughly a third of them present only once. Patients were excluded for uncontrolled infection, other autoimmune disease, pregnancy or lactation.

The sequencing input was blood. This sequence joins TRBV19 and TRBJ2-5; TRBD1 matches at 8 bases. This TCR was sampled from a woman aged 40 to 55 with Graves' hyperthyroidism. The CDR3 loop is CATRDRRAETQYF. The CDR3 region has the DNA TGTGCCACCAGGGACAGGAGAGCAGAGACCCAGTACTTC.